This TCR beta chain was retrieved from a study of blood T cell repertoires in COVID-19. About the research overall: Specimens from acute and convalescent COVID-19 originated in the United States, Italy and Spain. Sample material is recorded as cDNA or gDNA derived from T cells, B-cell-depleted T cells, or PBMCs.

Original methodology: Reference gene primer amplification gave nucleated cell count estimates. Measured with immunoSEQ multiplex PCR; TCRdb has only the in-frame clones, and not every one. V and J calls and clone size follow that table, whereas D and trimming were derived from the DNA. The repertoire consists of around 250,000 clones, with 70% to 90% occurring once and the leading ten covering about 2.2%. The material sequenced was peripheral blood. This receptor was obtained from a young man who had recovered from COVID-19.

CDR3 DNA: TGTGCCAGCAGCCAAGCACCGGGACAGGGCACCTACGAGCAGTACTTC. Translated: CASSQAPGQGTYEQYF. This rearrangement joins TRBV4-2 to TRBJ2-7; TRBD1 agrees at 9 bases. The trim removed 1 base at V and 2 bases at J, leaving 6 bases unmatched. Germline CDR1 LGHNA, CDR2 YNFKEQ. This CDR3 is built from 16 residues.